In this sample, the clone carrying this T cell receptor (beta chain) turned up a few times. Antigen: not known. The data are from a study of cytomegalovirus exposure and HLA in healthy donors. Study findings and constraints: Despite most TCR sequences being rare, some public TCRs occurred in many donors. A later analysis found TCR association rates differed by HLA locus, highest for DRB1 and lowest for HLA-C.

PCR used 60 Vbeta primers and 13 Jbeta primers. The method was immunoSEQ multiplex PCR; TCRdb's version includes in-frame clones alone and lacks a portion of them. The table records roughly 140,000 clones, approximately 60% of them present only once. The CDR3 is 12 residues long. J was trimmed by 6 bases and V by 6 bases; bases with no gene match: 3. The germline V gene encodes CDR1 MDHEN and CDR2 SYDVKM. The origin of this receptor is a woman aged 60-70 years in good health and CMV-seropositive. Sequencing input: PBMCs. V is TRBV28 and J is TRBJ2-7, with 9 bases lining up with TRBD2. This CDR3 is CASSLAGFEQYF. The CDR3 DNA sequence: TGTGCCAGCAGCCTAGCGGGATTCGAGCAGTACTTC.